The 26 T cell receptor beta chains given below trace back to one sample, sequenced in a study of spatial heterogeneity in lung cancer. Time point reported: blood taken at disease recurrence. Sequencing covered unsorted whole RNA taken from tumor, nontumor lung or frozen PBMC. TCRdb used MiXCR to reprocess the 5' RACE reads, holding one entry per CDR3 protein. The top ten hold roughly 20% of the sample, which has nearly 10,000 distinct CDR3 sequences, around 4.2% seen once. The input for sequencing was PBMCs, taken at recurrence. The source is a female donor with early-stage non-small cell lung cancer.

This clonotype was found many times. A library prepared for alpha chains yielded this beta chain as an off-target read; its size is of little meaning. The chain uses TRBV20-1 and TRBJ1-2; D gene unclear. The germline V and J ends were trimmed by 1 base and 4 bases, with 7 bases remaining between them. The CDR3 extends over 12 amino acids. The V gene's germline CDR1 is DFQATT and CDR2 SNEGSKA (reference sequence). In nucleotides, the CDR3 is TGCAGTGCTAGAGTTGGTAGCTATGGCTACACCTTC. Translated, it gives CSARVGSYGYTF.

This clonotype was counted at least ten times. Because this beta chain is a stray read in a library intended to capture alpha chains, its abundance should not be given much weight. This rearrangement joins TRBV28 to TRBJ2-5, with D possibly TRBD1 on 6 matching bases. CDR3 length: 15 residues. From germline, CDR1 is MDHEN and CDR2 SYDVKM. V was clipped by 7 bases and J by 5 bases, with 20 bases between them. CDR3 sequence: CASTPDPGTMETQYF. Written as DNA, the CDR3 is TGTGCCAGCACCCCAGACCCCGGGACAATGGAGACCCAGTACTTC.

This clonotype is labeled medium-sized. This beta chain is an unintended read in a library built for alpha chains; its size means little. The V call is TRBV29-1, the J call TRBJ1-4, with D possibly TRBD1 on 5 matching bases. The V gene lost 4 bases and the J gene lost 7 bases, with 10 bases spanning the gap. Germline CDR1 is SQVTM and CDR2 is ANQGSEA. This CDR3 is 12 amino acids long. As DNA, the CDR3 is TGCAGCGTTGGGGCAGGGAGTGAAAAACTGTTTTTT. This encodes CSVGAGSEKLFF.

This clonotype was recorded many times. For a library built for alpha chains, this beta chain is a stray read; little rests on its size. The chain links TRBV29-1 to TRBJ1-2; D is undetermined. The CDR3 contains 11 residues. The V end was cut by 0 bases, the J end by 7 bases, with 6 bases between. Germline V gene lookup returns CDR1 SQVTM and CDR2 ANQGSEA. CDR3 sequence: CSVEDRGGYTF. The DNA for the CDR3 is TGCAGCGTTGAAGATCGGGGTGGCTACACCTTC.

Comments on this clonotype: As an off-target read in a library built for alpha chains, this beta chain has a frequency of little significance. Written as DNA, the CDR3 is TGCAGTGGGGGGGAGTACGAGCAGTACTTC. Residues: CSGGEYEQYF. This chain joins TRBV20-1 and TRBJ2-7; D possibly corresponds to TRBD2 (6 bases). The CDR3 covers 10 residues. Trimming took off 7 bases at V and 4 bases at J, with 8 bases between the two ends. The germline gives CDR1 DFQATT, CDR2 SNEGSKA (reference sequence).

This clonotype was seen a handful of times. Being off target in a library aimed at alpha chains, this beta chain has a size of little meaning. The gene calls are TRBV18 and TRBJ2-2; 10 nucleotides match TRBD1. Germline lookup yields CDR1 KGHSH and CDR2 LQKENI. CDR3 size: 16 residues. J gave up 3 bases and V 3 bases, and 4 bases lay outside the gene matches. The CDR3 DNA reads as TGTGCCAGCTCACCCCCCGGGACAGGGGACACCGGGGAGCTGTTTTTT. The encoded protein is CASSPPGTGDTGELFF.

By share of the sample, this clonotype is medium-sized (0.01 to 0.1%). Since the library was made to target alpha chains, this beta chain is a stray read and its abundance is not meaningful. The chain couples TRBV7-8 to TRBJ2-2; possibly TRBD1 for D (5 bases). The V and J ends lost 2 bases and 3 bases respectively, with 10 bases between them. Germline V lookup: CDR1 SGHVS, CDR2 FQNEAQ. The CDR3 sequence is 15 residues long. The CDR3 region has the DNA TGTGCCAGCAGCTTATTTGCAGGGCACACCGGGGAGCTGTTTTTT. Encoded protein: CASSLFAGHTGELFF.

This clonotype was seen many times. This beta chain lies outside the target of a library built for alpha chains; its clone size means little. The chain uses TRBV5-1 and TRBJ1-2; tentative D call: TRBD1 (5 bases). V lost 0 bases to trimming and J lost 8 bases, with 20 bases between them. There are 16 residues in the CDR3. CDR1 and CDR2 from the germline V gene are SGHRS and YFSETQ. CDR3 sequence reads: CASSLGLSRASEGYTF. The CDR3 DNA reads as TGCGCCAGCAGCTTGGGTCTCTCCAGGGCCAGTGAGGGCTACACCTTC.

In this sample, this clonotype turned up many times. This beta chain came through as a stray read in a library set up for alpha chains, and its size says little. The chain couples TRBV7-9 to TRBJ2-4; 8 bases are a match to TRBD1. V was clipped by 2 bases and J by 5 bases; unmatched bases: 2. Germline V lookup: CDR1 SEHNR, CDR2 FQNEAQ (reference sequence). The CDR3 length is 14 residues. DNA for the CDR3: TGTGCCAGCAGCTTACTACAGGGGGAAAACATTCAGTACTTC. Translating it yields CASSLLQGENIQYF. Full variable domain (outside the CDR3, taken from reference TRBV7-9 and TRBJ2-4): DTGVSQNPRHKITKRGQNVTFRCDPISEHNRLYWYRQTLGQGPEFLTYFQNEAQLEKSRLLSDRFSAERPKGSFSTLEIQRTEQGDSAMYLCASSLLQGENIQYFGAGTRLSVL.

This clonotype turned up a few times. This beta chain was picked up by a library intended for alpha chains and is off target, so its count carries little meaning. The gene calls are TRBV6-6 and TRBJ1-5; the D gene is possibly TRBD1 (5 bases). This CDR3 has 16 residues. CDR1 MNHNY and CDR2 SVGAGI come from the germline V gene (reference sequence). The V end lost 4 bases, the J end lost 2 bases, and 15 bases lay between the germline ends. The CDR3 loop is CASSSTDTSGNQPQHF. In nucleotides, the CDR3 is TGTGCCAGCAGTTCGACAGACACCTCCGGCAATCAGCCCCAGCATTTT.

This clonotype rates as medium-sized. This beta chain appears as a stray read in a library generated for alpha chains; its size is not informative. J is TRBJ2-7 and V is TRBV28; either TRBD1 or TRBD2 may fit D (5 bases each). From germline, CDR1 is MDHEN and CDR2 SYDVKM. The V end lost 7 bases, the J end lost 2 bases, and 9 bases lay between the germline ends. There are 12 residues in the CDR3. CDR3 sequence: CASTRGPYEQYF. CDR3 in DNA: TGTGCCAGCACGAGGGGACCCTACGAGCAGTACTTC.

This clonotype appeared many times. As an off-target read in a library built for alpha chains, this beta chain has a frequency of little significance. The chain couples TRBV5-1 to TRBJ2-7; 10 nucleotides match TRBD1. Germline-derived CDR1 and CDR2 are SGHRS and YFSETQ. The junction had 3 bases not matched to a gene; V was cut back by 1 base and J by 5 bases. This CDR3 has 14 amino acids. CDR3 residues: CASSLSGQGDEQYF. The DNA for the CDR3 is TGCGCCAGCAGCTTGAGTGGACAGGGGGACGAGCAGTACTTC.

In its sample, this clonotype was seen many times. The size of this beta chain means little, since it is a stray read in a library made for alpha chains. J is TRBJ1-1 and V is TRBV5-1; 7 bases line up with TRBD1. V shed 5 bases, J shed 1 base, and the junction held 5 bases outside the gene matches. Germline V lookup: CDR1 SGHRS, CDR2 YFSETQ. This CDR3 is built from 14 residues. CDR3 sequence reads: CASRPGQQNTEAFF. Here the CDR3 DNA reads TGCGCCAGCAGACCGGGACAGCAGAACACTGAAGCTTTCTTT.

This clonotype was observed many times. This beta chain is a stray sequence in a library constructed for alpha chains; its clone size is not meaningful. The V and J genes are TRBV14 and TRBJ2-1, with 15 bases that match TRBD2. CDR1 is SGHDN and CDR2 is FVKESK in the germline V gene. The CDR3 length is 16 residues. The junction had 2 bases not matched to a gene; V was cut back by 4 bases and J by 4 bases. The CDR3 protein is CASSRTSGGVYNEQFF. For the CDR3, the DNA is TGTGCCAGCAGCCGGACTAGCGGGGGGGTATACAATGAGCAGTTCTTC. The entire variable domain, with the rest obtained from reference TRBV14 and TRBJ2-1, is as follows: EAGVTQFPSHSVIEKGQTVTLRCDPISGHDNLYWYRRVMGKEIKFLLHFVKESKQDESGMPNNRFLAERTGGTYSTLKVQPAELEDSGVYFCASSRTSGGVYNEQFFGPGTRLTVL.

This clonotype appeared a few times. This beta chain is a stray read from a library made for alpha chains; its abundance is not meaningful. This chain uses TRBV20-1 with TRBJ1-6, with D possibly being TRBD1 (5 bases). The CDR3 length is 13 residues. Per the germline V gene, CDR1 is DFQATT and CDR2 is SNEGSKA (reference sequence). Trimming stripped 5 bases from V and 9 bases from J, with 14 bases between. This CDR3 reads CSADGAVGSPLHF. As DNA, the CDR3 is TGCAGTGCTGATGGGGCGGTTGGTTCACCCCTCCACTTT.

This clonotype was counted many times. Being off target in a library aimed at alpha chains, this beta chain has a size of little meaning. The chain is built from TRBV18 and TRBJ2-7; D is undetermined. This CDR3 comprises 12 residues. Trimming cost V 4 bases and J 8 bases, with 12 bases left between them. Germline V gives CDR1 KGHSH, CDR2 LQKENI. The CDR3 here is CASSRYSRQQYF. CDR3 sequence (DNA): TGTGCCAGCTCACGGTATTCGAGACAGCAGTACTTC. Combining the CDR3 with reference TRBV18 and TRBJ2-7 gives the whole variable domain NAGVMQNPRHLVRRRGQEARLRCSPMKGHSHVYWYRQLPEEGLKFMVYLQKENIIDESGMPKERFSAEFPKEGPSILRIQQVVRGDSAAYFCASSRYSRQQYFGPGTRLTVT.

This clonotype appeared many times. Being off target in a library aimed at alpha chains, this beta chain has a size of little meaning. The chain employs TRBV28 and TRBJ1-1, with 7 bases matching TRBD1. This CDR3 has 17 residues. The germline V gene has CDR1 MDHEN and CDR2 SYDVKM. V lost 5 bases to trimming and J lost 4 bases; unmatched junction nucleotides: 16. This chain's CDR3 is CASSALPSQGIGTEAFF. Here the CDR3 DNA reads TGTGCCAGCAGTGCCCTCCCCTCACAGGGGATCGGCACTGAAGCTTTCTTT. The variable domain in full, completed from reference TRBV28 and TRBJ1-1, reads DVKVTQSSRYLVKRTGEKVFLECVQDMDHENMFWYRQDPGLGLRLIYFSYDVKMKEKGDIPEGYSVSREKKERFSLILESASTNQTSMYLCASSALPSQGIGTEAFFGQGTRLTVV.

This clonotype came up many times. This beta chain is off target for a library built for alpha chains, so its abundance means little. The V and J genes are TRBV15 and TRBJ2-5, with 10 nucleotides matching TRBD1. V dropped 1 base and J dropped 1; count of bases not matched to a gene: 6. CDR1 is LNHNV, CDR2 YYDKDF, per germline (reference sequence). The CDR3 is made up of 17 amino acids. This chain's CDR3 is CATSRVGQGVTQETQYF. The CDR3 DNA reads TGTGCCACCAGCAGAGTAGGACAGGGGGTAACCCAAGAGACCCAGTACTTC.

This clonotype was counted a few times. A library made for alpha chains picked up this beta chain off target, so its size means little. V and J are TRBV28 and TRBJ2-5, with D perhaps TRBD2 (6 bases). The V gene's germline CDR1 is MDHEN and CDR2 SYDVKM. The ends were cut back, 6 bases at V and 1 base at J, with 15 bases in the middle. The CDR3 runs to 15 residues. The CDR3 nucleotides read TGTGCCAGCAGGCATCGGGGAGGCCTCCAAGAGACCCAGTACTTC. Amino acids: CASRHRGGLQETQYF.

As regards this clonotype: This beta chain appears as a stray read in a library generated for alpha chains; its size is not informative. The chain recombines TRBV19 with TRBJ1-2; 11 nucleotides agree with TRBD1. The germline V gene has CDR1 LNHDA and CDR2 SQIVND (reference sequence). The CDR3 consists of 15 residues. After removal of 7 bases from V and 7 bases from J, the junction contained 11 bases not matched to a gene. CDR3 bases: TGTGCCAGTACCTCCTCTGGACAGGGGGCTTTTGGCTACACCTTC. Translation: CASTSSGQGAFGYTF.

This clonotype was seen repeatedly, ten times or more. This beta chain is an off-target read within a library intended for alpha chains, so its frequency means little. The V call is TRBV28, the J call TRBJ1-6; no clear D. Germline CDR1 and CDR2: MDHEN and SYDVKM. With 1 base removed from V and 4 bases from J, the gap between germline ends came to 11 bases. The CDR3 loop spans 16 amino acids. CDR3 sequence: CASSLFPLLYNSPLHF. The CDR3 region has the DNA TGTGCCAGCAGTTTATTTCCCCTCCTATATAATTCACCCCTCCACTTT.

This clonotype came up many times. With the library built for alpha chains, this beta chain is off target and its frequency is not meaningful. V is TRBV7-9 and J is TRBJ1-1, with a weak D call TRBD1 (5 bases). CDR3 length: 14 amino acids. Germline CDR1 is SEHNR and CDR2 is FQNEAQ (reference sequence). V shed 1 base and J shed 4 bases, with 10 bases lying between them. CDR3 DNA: TGTGCCAGCAGCTTAGTGGCAGGGTCCACTGAAGCTTTCTTT. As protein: CASSLVAGSTEAFF.

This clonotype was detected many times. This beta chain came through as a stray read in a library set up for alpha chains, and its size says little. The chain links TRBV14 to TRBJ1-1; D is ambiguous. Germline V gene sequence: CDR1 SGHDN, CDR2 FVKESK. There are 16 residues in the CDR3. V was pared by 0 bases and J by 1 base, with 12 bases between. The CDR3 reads CASSQDYKGGNTEAFF. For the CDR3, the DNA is TGTGCCAGCAGCCAAGATTATAAGGGAGGGAACACTGAAGCTTTCTTT.

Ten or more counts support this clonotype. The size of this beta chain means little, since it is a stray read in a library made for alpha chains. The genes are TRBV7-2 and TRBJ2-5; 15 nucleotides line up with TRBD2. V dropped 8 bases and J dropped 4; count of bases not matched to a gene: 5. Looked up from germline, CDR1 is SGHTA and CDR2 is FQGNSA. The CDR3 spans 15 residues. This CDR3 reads CASGLAGGLTETQYF. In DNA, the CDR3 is TGTGCCAGCGGACTAGCGGGGGGGCTAACAGAGACCCAGTACTTC.

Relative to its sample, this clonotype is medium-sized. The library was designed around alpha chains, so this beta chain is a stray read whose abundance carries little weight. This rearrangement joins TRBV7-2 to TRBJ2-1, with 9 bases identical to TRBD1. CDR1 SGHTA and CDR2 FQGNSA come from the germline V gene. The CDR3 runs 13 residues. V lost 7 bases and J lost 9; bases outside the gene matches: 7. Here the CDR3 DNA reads TGTGCCAGCACGAGGGACAGGGTGAGTGAGCAGTTCTTC. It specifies CASTRDRVSEQFF.

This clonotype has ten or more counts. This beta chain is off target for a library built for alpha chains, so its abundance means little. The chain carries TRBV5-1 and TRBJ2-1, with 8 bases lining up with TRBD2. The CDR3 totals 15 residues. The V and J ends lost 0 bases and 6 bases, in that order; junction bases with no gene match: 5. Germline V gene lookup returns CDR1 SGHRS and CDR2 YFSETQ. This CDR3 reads CASSLDWRGANEQFF. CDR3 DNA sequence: TGCGCCAGCAGCTTGGACTGGCGGGGGGCCAATGAGCAGTTCTTC.